The source of this T cell receptor (beta chain) is a study of cytomegalovirus exposure and HLA in healthy donors. Study summary: Samples from HLA-typed donors yielded about 85 million unique TCRs in an early data release. Overall study findings and caveats: Researchers reported from a later analysis that most CMV-associated TCR beta chains appeared HLA-restricted. In a later analysis, several top co-occurrence clusters appeared linked to parvovirus B19, influenza, CMV and Epstein-Barr virus.

Use of 60 Vbeta and 13 Jbeta primers characterized the PCR. Profiled with immunoSEQ multiplex PCR; TCRdb holds only in-frame clones, not every one. The table lists about 53,000 clones. In the case of this clone: The antigen is unknown.

This clonotype originated in a man younger than 35 in good health and CMV-seropositive. The source material was PBMCs.

CDR3 sequence (DNA): TGCGCCAGCAGCTTGCACGGGGACTCTGGGGCCAACGTCCTGACTTTC. Amino acids: CASSLHGDSGANVLTF. The rearrangement joins TRBV5-1 to TRBJ2-6, with a tentative D call TRBD2 (5 bases). The CDR3 runs to 16 residues. The germline V gene has CDR1 SGHRS and CDR2 YFSETQ. V lost 1 base and J 0 bases, leaving 8 bases between the germline ends.